The 27 T cell receptor beta chains given below trace back to one sample, sequenced in a study of radiotherapy plus CTLA-4 blockade in lung cancer. Here immunoSEQ multiplex PCR was the method, and the copy in TCRdb shows in-frame clones only, minus some. The data hold tens of thousands of clones, with about 88% observed a single time. The sample consisted of peripheral blood, taken from a patient treated with radiotherapy plus ipilimumab. The source of these receptors is a human donor with non-small cell lung cancer that progressed on radiotherapy plus ipilimumab.

The V gene is TRBV10-3, the J gene TRBJ2-7; D gene uncertain. V was clipped by 5 bases and J by 6 bases, with 14 bases between them. This CDR3 contains 13 residues. Germline V gene lookup returns CDR1 ENHRY and CDR2 SYGVKD. The CDR3 sequence is CAISRPGPGEQYF. The DNA of the CDR3 is TGTGCCATCAGTAGGCCCGGCCCGGGCGAGCAGTACTTC.

The chain uses TRBV2 and TRBJ1-5; D gene uncertain. V was clipped by 2 bases and J by 0 bases, with 8 bases between them. This CDR3 region has 15 residues. CDR1 is SNHLY, CDR2 FYNNEI, per germline. CDR3 in DNA: TGTGCCAGCAGTGAAAATCTGGTTAGCAATCAGCCCCAGCATTTT. Its translation: CASSENLVSNQPQHF.

The chain joins TRBV19 to TRBJ2-1; TRBD2 aligns across 14 bases. The junction had 3 bases not matched to a gene; V was cut back by 4 bases and J by 4 bases. This CDR3 spans 16 amino acids. The V gene's germline CDR1 is LNHDA and CDR2 SQIVND (reference sequence). CDR3 bases: TGTGCCAGTAGTAGGGGACTAGCGGGGGTTTACAATGAGCAGTTCTTC. This gives the protein CASSRGLAGVYNEQFF.

The genes are TRBV11-3 and TRBJ2-5; D is unresolved. In germline, CDR1 is SGHNT, CDR2 YENEEA. Trimming cost V 1 base and J 5 bases, with 11 bases left between them. The CDR3 runs to 14 residues. CDR3 sequence (DNA): TGTGCCAGCAGCTTAGGAAGGATTACGGAGACCCAGTACTTC. Translating it yields CASSLGRITETQYF.

This clone has only one observation. The chain recombines TRBV7-3 with TRBJ1-2; no clear D. Between the trimmed V and J ends, which lost 2 bases and 4 bases, there was a span of 14 bases. Germline V gene data show CDR1 as SGHTA and CDR2 as FQGTGA. The CDR3 has 15 residues. In DNA form, the CDR3 reads TGTGCCAGCAGCTTAGGCCCAAGGCTAGGCTATGGCTACACCTTC. This sequence encodes CASSLGPRLGYGYTF.

J is TRBJ2-7 and V is TRBV7-9; possible D gene TRBD1, 6 bases. Trimming removed 2 bases at V and 0 bases at J, with 11 bases between. The CDR3 runs 15 residues. Germline loops: CDR1 SEHNR, CDR2 FQNEAQ (reference sequence). The DNA of the CDR3 is TGTGCCAGCAGCTTAACCCAGGGGTCCTCCTACGAGCAGTACTTC. It encodes CASSLTQGSSYEQYF.

V usage is TRBV27 and J usage is TRBJ2-2; 7 nucleotides align to TRBD1. The germline V gene has CDR1 MNHEY and CDR2 SMNVEV (reference sequence). V dropped 6 bases and J dropped 1; count of bases not matched to a gene: 2. The CDR3 length is 14 residues. DNA for the CDR3: TGTGCCAGCAGAGGACAGGTGAACACCGGGGAGCTGTTTTTT. This sequence encodes CASRGQVNTGELFF.

The rearrangement links TRBV5-4 to TRBJ2-3; 11 bases line up with TRBD2. The CDR3 has 16 amino acids. Germline CDR1 reads SGHNT; CDR2 reads YYREEE (reference sequence). The trim removed 3 bases at V and 1 base at J, leaving 4 bases unmatched. Written as DNA, the CDR3 is TGTGCCAGCAGCTCCACTAGCGGGAGAGGCACAGATACGCAGTATTTT. Translation: CASSSTSGRGTDTQYF.

The CDR3 spells CASSQVAGARGETQYF. The CDR3 region has the DNA TGTGCCAGCAGCCAAGTAGCGGGGGCCCGTGGGGAGACCCAGTACTTC. This rearrangement joins TRBV14 to TRBJ2-5; 9 bases are shared with TRBD2. The junction had 8 bases not matched to a gene; V was cut back by 1 base and J by 5 bases. The germline CDR1 and CDR2 sequences are SGHDN and FVKESK. This CDR3 has 16 amino acids.

The V and J genes are TRBV29-1 and TRBJ2-1, with 7 bases lining up with TRBD1. The CDR3 spans 16 residues. Germline V gene sequence: CDR1 SQVTM, CDR2 ANQGSEA. Trimming took 2 bases from V and 0 from J; bases not matched to a gene: 7. The CDR3 region has the DNA TGCAGCGTTGAACATACAGGGGCCCGCTCCTACAATGAGCAGTTCTTC. Translating gives CSVEHTGARSYNEQFF.

This chain connects TRBV5-1 to TRBJ1-2, with 10 bases that match TRBD1. This CDR3 has 14 residues. With V trimmed by 4 bases and J by 7 bases, 7 bases remained unmatched. Germline CDR1 and CDR2: SGHRS and YFSETQ. The CDR3 DNA reads as TGCGCCAGCAGCCTAGAGACAGGGGGCCTTGGCTACACCTTC. It translates to CASSLETGGLGYTF.

This chain joins TRBV28 and TRBJ2-1; D not certain. The CDR3 extends over 15 amino acids. CDR1 is MDHEN and CDR2 is SYDVKM in the germline V gene. V lost 5 bases to trimming and J lost 0 bases, with 11 bases between them. CDR3 DNA sequence: TGTGCCAGCAGTCCAGGCCCTTCCTCCTACAATGAGCAGTTCTTC. Translation: CASSPGPSSYNEQFF.

The J gene is TRBJ2-7, the V gene TRBV7-3; perhaps D is TRBD1 or TRBD2 (6 bases each). Trimming shortened V by 5 bases and J by 6 bases, and 20 bases separated the two germline ends. The CDR3 totals 15 residues. CDR1 is SGHTA, CDR2 FQGTGA, per germline. The CDR3 loop is CASSEVGGRFGEQYF. The CDR3 DNA follows: TGTGCCAGCAGCGAGGTGGGGGGCCGGTTCGGCGAGCAGTACTTC.

The chain combines TRBV9 with TRBJ1-1; D not certain. V gave up 9 bases and J gave up 3 bases, with 6 bases separating them. The CDR3 covers 10 residues. Germline CDR1 SGDLS, CDR2 YYNGEE. CDR3 protein: CAIGDTEAFF. In nucleotides, the CDR3 is TGTGCCATCGGGGACACTGAAGCTTTCTTT.

The J gene is TRBJ2-2, the V gene TRBV5-1; no definite D call. V lost 4 bases and J 4 bases, leaving 5 bases between the germline ends. The CDR3 is 12 amino acids. Germline values: CDR1 SGHRS, CDR2 YFSETQ. The CDR3 DNA reads as TGCGCCAGCAGCACGACCACCGGGGAGCTGTTTTTT. This sequence encodes CASSTTTGELFF.

The chain joins TRBV5-1 to TRBJ2-1; D call uncertain. The CDR3 has 11 amino acids. Trimming shortened V by 4 bases and J by 7 bases, and 6 bases separated the two germline ends. Germline CDR1 reads SGHRS; CDR2 reads YFSETQ. The CDR3 DNA sequence: TGCGCCAGCAGCCTCGGTAATGAGCAGTTCTTC. Protein sequence: CASSLGNEQFF.

The gene calls are TRBV7-2 and TRBJ2-7, with D possibly matching TRBD2 (7 bases). The germline V and J ends were trimmed by 3 bases and 2 bases, with 14 bases remaining between them. Germline-derived CDR1 and CDR2 are SGHTA and FQGNSA. The CDR3 consists of 15 residues. CDR3 amino acids: CASSLGGHGAYEQYF. The CDR3 coding sequence is TGTGCCAGCAGCTTGGGGGGGCACGGAGCCTACGAGCAGTACTTC.

This clone was observed once. The chain couples TRBV7-2 to TRBJ2-3; 11 positions match TRBD1. The CDR3 is made up of 18 amino acids. Germline-derived CDR1 and CDR2 are SGHTA and FQGNSA. V gave up 1 base and J gave up 3 bases; unmatched junction bases: 9. CDR3: CASSLVVDRGLWTDTQYF. In DNA form, the CDR3 reads TGTGCCAGCAGCTTAGTTGTGGACAGGGGGCTCTGGACAGATACGCAGTATTTT. Full variable domain (outside the CDR3, taken from reference TRBV7-2 and TRBJ2-3): GAGVSQSPSNKVTEKGKDVELRCDPISGHTALYWYRQSLGQGLEFLIYFQGNSAPDKSGLPSDRFSAERTGGSVSTLTIQRTQQEDSAVYLCASSLVVDRGLWTDTQYFGPGTRLTVL.

The chain employs TRBV2 and TRBJ1-3; no clear D. The germline V gene encodes CDR1 SNHLY and CDR2 FYNNEI. V shed 5 bases and J shed 0 bases, with 8 bases lying between them. This CDR3 is 14 amino acids long. The CDR3 is CASSPESSGNTIYF. The CDR3, as DNA: TGTGCCAGCAGTCCAGAGAGCTCTGGAAACACCATATATTTT.

The V gene is TRBV15, the J gene TRBJ1-1; D is uncertain. Germline CDR1 is LNHNV and CDR2 is YYDKDF (reference sequence). V was shortened by 0 bases and J by 4 bases, with 12 bases between the two germline ends. CDR3 length: 15 amino acids. The CDR3 nucleotides are TGTGCCACCAGCAGAGATCAGTGGGATGGCACTGAAGCTTTCTTT. It translates to CATSRDQWDGTEAFF.

V gene TRBV7-2 combines with J gene TRBJ2-4, with D hard to call. V shed 1 base and J shed 9 bases, with 4 bases lying between them. Germline lookup yields CDR1 SGHTA and CDR2 FQGNSA. This CDR3 is 11 amino acids long. This chain's CDR3 is CASSLEGIQYF. Written as DNA, the CDR3 is TGTGCCAGCAGCTTAGAGGGCATTCAGTACTTC. Using reference TRBV7-2 and TRBJ2-4 for the parts outside the CDR3, the full variable domain is GAGVSQSPSNKVTEKGKDVELRCDPISGHTALYWYRQSLGQGLEFLIYFQGNSAPDKSGLPSDRFSAERTGGSVSTLTIQRTQQEDSAVYLCASSLEGIQYFGAGTRLSVL.

This chain joins TRBV5-4 and TRBJ1-4, with D perhaps matching TRBD1 (5 bases). CDR3 length: 15 amino acids. Trimming removed 5 bases from V and 4 bases from J, with 15 bases in between. Germline V gives CDR1 SGHNT, CDR2 YYREEE (reference sequence). The CDR3 reads CASSPGAAFNEKLFF. The CDR3 bases are TGTGCCAGCAGTCCTGGGGCAGCCTTTAATGAAAAACTGTTTTTT. The whole variable domain, filled in from reference TRBV5-4 and TRBJ1-4, reads ETGVTQSPTHLIKTRGQQVTLRCSSQSGHNTVSWYQQALGQGPQFIFQYYREEENGRGNFPPRFSGLQFPNYSSELNVNALELDDSALYLCASSPGAAFNEKLFFGSGTQLSVL.

The chain recombines TRBV29-1 with TRBJ1-1, with TRBD1 matching over 12 bases. The CDR3 spans 13 residues. Germline trimming cut 7 bases from V and 6 bases from J; bases unmatched to any gene: 6. The germline V gene encodes CDR1 SQVTM and CDR2 ANQGSEA. The CDR3 region has the DNA TGCAGCGACGCCGGGACAGGGGGCCCTGAAGCTTTCTTT. It codes for CSDAGTGGPEAFF.

The rearrangement uses TRBV28 and TRBJ1-3; 8 bases map to TRBD1. CDR3 length: 16 amino acids. Losses at the gene ends were 6 bases for V and 0 bases for J; bases not matched to a gene: 7. Germline lookup yields CDR1 MDHEN and CDR2 SYDVKM. DNA of the CDR3: TGTGCCAGCAGCTCACAGGGGGTAAGCTCTGGAAACACCATATATTTT. Its protein product is CASSSQGVSSGNTIYF.

This clone has just a few counts. The V gene is TRBV28, the J gene TRBJ1-3; D ambiguous. This CDR3 has 12 amino acids. Germline V lookup: CDR1 MDHEN, CDR2 SYDVKM. V shed 4 bases and J shed 7 bases, with 8 bases lying between them. CDR3 DNA: TGTGCCAGCAGTTCCTCCTGGAACACCATATATTTT. Translating it yields CASSSSWNTIYF.

The DNA of the CDR3 is TGTGCCTGGAGTGCAAGGAAGACAGGGCCTCAATATTCTGGAAACACCATATATTTT. Translating it yields CAWSARKTGPQYSGNTIYF. The rearrangement links TRBV30 to TRBJ1-3; 7 nucleotides line up with TRBD1. From germline, CDR1 is GTSNPN and CDR2 SVGIG (reference sequence). The length of the CDR3 is 19 residues. V was clipped by 1 base and J by 1 base; unmatched bases: 16.

Written as DNA, the CDR3 is TGTGCCTGGAGTGAGGCAGGCCATCAGCCCCAGCATTTT. Protein product: CAWSEAGHQPQHF. V is TRBV30 and J is TRBJ1-5; D not certain. V lost 1 base to trimming and J lost 5 bases, with 9 bases between them. The germline CDR1 and CDR2 sequences are GTSNPN and SVGIG (reference sequence). The CDR3 is made up of 13 amino acids.